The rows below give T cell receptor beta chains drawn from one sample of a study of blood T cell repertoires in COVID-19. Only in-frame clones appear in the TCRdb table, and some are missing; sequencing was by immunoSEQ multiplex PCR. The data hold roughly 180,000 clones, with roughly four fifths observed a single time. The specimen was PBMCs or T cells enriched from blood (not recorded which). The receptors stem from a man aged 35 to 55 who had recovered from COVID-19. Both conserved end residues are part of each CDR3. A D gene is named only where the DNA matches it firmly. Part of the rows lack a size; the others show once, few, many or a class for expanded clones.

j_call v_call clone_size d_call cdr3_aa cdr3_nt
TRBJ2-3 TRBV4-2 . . CASSPSTGDTDTQYF TGTGCCAGCAGTCCCTCCACAGGAGATACAGATACGCAGTATTTT
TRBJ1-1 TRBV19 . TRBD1 CASSTNRGTEAFF TGTGCCAGTAGTACCAACAGGGGGACTGAAGCTTTCTTT
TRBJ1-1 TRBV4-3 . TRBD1 CASSQERPGQVWGLNTEAFF TGCGCCAGCAGCCAAGAACGGCCGGGACAGGTCTGGGGGTTGAACACTGAAGCTTTCTTT
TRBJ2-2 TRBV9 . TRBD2 CASSVELAGATNTGELFF TGTGCCAGCAGCGTAGAGCTAGCGGGAGCCACGAACACCGGGGAGCTGTTTTTT
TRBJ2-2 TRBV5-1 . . CASSFEGPGYTGELFF TGCGCCAGCAGCTTCGAAGGTCCGGGGTACACCGGGGAGCTGTTTTTT
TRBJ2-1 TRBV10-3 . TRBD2 CAITRGGSGSYNEQFF TGTGCCATCACCCGGGGGGGGAGCGGGAGTTACAATGAGCAGTTCTTC
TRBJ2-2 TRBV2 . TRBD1 CASSDQGARNTGELFF TGTGCCAGCAGTGATCAGGGGGCAAGAAACACCGGGGAGCTGTTTTTT
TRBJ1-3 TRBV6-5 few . CASGSGNTIYF TGTGCCTCCGGTTCAGGAAACACCATATATTTT
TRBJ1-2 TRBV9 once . CASSAQAGINYGYTF TGTGCCAGCAGCGCGCAGGCAGGGATTAACTATGGCTACACCTTC
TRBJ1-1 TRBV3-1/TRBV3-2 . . CASSLGGTWTNTEAFF TGTGCCAGCAGCTTGGGAGGGACCTGGACGAACACTGAAGCTTTCTTT
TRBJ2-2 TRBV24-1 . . CATGGIRTGELFF TGTGCCACCGGAGGTATACGCACCGGGGAGCTGTTTTTT
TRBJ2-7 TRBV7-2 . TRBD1 CASSRQGIDEQYF TGTGCCAGCAGCAGACAGGGTATAGACGAGCAGTACTTC
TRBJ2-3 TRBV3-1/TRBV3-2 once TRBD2 CASSPRLAGGPTQYF TGTGCCAGCAGCCCCCGACTAGCGGGAGGGCCAACGCAGTATTTT
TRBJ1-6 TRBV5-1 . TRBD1 CASSGGQRDSPLHF TGCGCCAGCAGCGGGGGACAGAGAGATTCACCCCTCCACTTT
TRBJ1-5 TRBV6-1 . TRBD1 CASSEIQGNNQPQHF TGTGCCAGCAGTGAGATACAGGGGAACAATCAGCCCCAGCATTTT
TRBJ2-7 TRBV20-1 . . CSPWGVGEQYF TGCAGTCCCTGGGGGGTCGGCGAGCAGTACTTC
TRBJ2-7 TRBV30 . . CAWSIAHEQYF TGTGCCTGGAGTATAGCGCACGAGCAGTACTTC
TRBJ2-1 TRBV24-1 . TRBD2 CATSDAGLAGVYNEQFF TGTGCCACCAGTGATGCGGGACTAGCGGGAGTCTACAATGAGCAGTTCTTC
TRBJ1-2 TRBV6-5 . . CASSTSQGNGYTF TGTGCCAGCAGTACTTCTCAGGGAAACGGCTACACCTTC
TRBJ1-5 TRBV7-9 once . CASSSQGSQPQHF TGTGCCAGCAGCTCCCAGGGAAGTCAGCCCCAGCATTTT
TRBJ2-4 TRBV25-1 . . CASSEQGNIQYF TGTGCCAGCAGTGAACAGGGGAACATTCAGTACTTC
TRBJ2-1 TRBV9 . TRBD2 CASRPSGSGSYNEQFF TGTGCCAGCAGACCTAGCGGGAGCGGCTCCTACAATGAGCAGTTCTTC
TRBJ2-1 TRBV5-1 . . CASSPPRGRPSYNEQFF TGCGCCAGCAGCCCGCCGCGGGGCCGCCCCTCCTACAATGAGCAGTTCTTC
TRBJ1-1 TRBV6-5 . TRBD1 CASSYRQGQNTEAFF TGTGCCAGCAGTTACCGACAGGGCCAGAACACTGAAGCTTTCTTT
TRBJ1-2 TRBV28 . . CASSLGQPIYGYTF TGTGCCAGCAGTCTAGGACAGCCTATCTATGGCTACACCTTC
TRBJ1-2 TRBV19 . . CASSYKRGFGYTF TGTGCCAGTAGTTACAAAAGGGGGTTTGGCTACACCTTC
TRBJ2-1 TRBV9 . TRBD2 CASSVTSGSYNEQFF TGTGCCAGCAGCGTAACTAGCGGGAGCTACAATGAGCAGTTCTTC
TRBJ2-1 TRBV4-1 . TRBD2 CASSQLGVQGGSYNEQFF TGCGCCAGCAGCCAACTTGGAGTGCAGGGCGGGAGCTACAATGAGCAGTTCTTC
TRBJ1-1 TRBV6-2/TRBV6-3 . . CASSYVVPGGAFF TGTGCCAGCAGTTACGTCGTCCCGGGAGGAGCTTTCTTT
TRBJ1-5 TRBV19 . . CASSIGGSNQPQHF TGTGCCAGTAGTATAGGTGGCAGCAATCAGCCCCAGCATTTT
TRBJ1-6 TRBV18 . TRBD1 CASSPPGQGFRGGALHF TGTGCCAGCTCACCACCGGGACAGGGGTTTCGAGGTGGGGCCCTCCACTTT
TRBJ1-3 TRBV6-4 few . CASSPYMEAGNTIYF TGTGCCAGCAGCCCATACATGGAGGCTGGAAACACCATATATTTT
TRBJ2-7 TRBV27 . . CASSFTAGFEQYF TGTGCCAGCAGTTTTACAGCAGGGTTCGAGCAGTACTTC
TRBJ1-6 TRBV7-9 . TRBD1 CASRPPDRGSSYNSPLHF TGTGCCAGCAGACCTCCCGACAGGGGGAGCTCCTATAATTCACCCCTCCACTTT
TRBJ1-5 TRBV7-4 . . CASPLFYSNQPQHF TGTGCCAGCCCGTTATTTTATAGCAATCAGCCCCAGCATTTT
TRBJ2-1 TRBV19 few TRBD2 CASGTSYNEQFF TGTGCCTCGGGGACTAGCTACAATGAGCAGTTCTTC
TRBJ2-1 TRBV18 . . CASSALEGLGDEQFF TGTGCCAGCTCAGCCCTAGAGGGCCTTGGGGATGAGCAGTTCTTC
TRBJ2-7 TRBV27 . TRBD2 CASSLRSGRRRYEQYF TGTGCCAGCAGTTTAAGGAGCGGGAGACGTCGCTACGAGCAGTACTTC
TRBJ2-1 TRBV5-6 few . CASSIGSYNEQFF TGTGCCAGCAGCATCGGGAGTTACAATGAGCAGTTCTTC
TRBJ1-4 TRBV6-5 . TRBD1 CASRHGQANEKLFF TGTGCCAGCAGACATGGACAGGCCAATGAAAAACTGTTTTTT
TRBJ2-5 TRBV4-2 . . CASSERLGETQYF TGTGCCAGCAGTGAACGGCTAGGAGAGACCCAGTACTTC
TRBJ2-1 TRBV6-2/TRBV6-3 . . CASSAPGKVEQFF TGTGCCAGCAGTGCTCCGGGTAAGGTTGAGCAGTTCTTC
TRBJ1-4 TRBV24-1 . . CATSDGRATGEKLFF TGTGCCACCAGTGACGGGCGGGCCACCGGGGAAAAACTGTTTTTT
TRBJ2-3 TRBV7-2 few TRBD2 CASSLGPRSGRAVDTQYF TGTGCCAGCAGCTTAGGCCCACGGAGCGGGAGGGCCGTAGATACGCAGTATTTT
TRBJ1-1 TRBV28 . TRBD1 CASGSHAPGTGSPGTEAFF TGTGCCAGCGGATCTCATGCCCCCGGGACAGGCTCTCCGGGGACTGAAGCTTTCTTT